This record covers a single T cell receptor beta chain. The data originate from a study of cytomegalovirus exposure and HLA in healthy donors. Study details: Among the 350 to 400 donors who were genotyped, around 77% fell in the genetic ancestry cluster that is associated with self-reported Caucasian donors.

The PCR had 60 Vbeta and 13 Jbeta primers. Measured with immunoSEQ multiplex PCR; TCRdb has only the in-frame clones, and not every one. This repertoire shows nearly 200,000 clones, more than 75% found once; its top ten account for 0.35% to 0.5%. In germline, CDR1 is SGHVS, CDR2 FNYEAQ. V shed 1 base and J shed 5 bases, with 12 bases lying between them. The CDR3 contains 14 residues. This receptor was identified in a male donor in good health and CMV-seropositive. The material sequenced was PBMCs. The rearrangement uses TRBV7-6 and TRBJ2-7, with D possibly being TRBD1 (6 bases). The CDR3: CASSLGQGLDEQYF. In DNA, the CDR3 is TGTGCCAGCAGCTTAGGGCAGGGGCTAGACGAGCAGTACTTC.